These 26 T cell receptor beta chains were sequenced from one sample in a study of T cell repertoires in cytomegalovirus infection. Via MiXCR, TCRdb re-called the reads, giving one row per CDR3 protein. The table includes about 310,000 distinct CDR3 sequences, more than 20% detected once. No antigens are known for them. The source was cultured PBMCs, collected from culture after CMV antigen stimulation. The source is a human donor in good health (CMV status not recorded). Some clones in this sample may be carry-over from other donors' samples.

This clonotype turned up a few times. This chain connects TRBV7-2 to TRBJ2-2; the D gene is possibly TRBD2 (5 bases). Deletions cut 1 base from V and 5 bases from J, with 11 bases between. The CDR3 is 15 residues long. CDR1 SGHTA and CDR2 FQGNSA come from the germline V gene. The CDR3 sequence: CASSLGGERTGELFF. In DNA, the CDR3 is TGTGCCAGCAGCTTAGGGGGTGAGCGGACCGGGGAGCTGTTTTTT.

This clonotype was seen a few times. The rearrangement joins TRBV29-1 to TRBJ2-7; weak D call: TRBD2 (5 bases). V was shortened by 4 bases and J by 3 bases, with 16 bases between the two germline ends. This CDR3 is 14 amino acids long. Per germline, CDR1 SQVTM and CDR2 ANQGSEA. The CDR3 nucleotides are TGCAGCGTTGTAAGCGGACTGCTAGGCTACGAGCAGTACTTC. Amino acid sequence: CSVVSGLLGYEQYF.

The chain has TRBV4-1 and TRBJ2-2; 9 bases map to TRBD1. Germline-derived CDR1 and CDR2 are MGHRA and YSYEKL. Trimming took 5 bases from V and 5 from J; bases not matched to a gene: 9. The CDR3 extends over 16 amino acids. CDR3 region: CASSKAIGTGTGELFF. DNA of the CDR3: TGCGCCAGCAGCAAAGCCATCGGGACAGGGACCGGGGAGCTGTTTTTT.

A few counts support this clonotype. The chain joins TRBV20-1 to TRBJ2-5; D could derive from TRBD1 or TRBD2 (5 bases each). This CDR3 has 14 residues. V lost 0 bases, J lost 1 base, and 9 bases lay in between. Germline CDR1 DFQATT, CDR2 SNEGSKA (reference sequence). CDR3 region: CSARDVGTQETQYF. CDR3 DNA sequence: TGCAGTGCTAGAGATGTCGGGACCCAAGAGACCCAGTACTTC.

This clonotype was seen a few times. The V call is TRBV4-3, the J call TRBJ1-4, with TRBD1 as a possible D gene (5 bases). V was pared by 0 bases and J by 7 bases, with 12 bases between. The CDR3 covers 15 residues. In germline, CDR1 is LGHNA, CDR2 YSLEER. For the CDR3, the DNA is TGCGCCAGCAGCCAAGAGGGTAGGGACGGTGAAAAACTGTTTTTT. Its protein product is CASSQEGRDGEKLFF.

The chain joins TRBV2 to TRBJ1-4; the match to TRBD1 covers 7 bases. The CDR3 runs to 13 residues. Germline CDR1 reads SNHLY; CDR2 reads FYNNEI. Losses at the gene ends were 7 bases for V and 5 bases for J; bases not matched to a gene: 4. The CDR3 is CASTGTANEKLFF. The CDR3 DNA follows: TGTGCCAGCACTGGGACAGCCAATGAAAAACTGTTTTTT.

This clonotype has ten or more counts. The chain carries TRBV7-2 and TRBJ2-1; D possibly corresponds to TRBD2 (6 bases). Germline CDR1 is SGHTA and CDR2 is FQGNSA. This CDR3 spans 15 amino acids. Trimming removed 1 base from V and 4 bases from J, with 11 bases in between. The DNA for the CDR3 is TGTGCCAGCAGCTTAGGGGAGGCCAAGTACAATGAGCAGTTCTTC. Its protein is CASSLGEAKYNEQFF.

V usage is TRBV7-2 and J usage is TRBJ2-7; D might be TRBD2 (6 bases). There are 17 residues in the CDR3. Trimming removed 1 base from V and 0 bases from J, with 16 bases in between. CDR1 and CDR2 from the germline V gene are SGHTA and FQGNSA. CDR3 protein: CASSLDVWQGGSYEQYF. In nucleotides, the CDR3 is TGTGCCAGCAGCTTAGATGTTTGGCAGGGAGGCTCCTACGAGCAGTACTTC.

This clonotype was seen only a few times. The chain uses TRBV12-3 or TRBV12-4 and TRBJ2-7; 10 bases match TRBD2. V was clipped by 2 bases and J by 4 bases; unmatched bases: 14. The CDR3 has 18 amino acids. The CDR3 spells CASSLRMASGSTSYEQYF. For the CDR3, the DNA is TGTGCCAGCAGTTTAAGAATGGCTAGCGGGAGTACGTCGTACGAGCAGTACTTC.

CDR3 nucleotide sequence: TGCAGTGGCCCTACCTTCGCCCCCAATGAGCAGTTCTTC. This translates into CSGPTFAPNEQFF. The chain joins TRBV20-1 to TRBJ2-1, with D uncertain. Germline V gene data show CDR1 as DFQATT and CDR2 as SNEGSKA (reference sequence). This CDR3 is 13 amino acids long. The germline V and J ends were trimmed by 7 bases and 6 bases, with 16 bases remaining between them.

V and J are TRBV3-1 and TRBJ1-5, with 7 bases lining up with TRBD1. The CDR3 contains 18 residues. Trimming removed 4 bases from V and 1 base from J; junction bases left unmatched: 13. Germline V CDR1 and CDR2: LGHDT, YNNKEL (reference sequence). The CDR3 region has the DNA TGTGCCAGCAGCCTCCGAGGGGGCGGGTCGTCCAGCAATCAGCCCCAGCATTTT. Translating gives CASSLRGGGSSSNQPQHF.

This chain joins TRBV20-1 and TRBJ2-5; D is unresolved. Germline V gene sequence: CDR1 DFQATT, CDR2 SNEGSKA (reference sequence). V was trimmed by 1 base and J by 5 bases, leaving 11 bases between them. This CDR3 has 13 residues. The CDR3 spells CSARASTLETQYF. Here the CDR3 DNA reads TGCAGTGCTAGAGCCTCTACACTGGAGACCCAGTACTTC.

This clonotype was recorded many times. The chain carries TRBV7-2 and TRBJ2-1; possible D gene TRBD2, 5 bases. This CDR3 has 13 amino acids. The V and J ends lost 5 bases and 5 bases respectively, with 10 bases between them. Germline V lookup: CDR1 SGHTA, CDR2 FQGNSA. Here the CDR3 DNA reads TGTGCCAGCAGCCGCTATAGCGACAATGAGCAGTTCTTC. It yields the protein CASSRYSDNEQFF.

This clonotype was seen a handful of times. The DNA for the CDR3 is TGTGCCAGCAGCACCCAAGGGGGATGGACTGAAGCTTTCTTT. Amino acids: CASSTQGGWTEAFF. The chain carries TRBV25-1 and TRBJ1-1; TRBD1 is a possible D gene (6 bases). In germline, CDR1 is MGHDK, CDR2 SYGVNS. V lost 6 bases and J 5 bases, leaving 16 bases between the germline ends. The CDR3 runs to 14 residues.

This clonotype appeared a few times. CDR3 coding DNA: TGCGCCAGCGGACTTAGGACAATAGCGGATGAGCAGTTCTTC. This sequence encodes CASGLRTIADEQFF. The chain recombines TRBV5-1 with TRBJ2-1; D perhaps matches TRBD2 (6 bases). Per the germline V gene, CDR1 is SGHRS and CDR2 is YFSETQ. The V end was cut by 7 bases, the J end by 8 bases, with 19 bases between. CDR3 size: 14 residues. Variable domain in full (rest from reference TRBV5-1 and TRBJ2-1): KAGVTQTPRYLIKTRGQQVTLSCSPISGHRSVSWYQQTPGQGLQFLFEYFSETQRNKGNFPGRFSGRQFSNSRSEMNVSTLELGDSALYLCASGLRTIADEQFFGPGTRLTVL.

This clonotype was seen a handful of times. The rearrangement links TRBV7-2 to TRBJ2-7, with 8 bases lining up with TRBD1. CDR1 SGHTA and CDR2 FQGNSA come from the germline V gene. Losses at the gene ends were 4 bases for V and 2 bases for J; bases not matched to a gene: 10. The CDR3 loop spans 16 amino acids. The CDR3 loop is CASSSPGQALPYEQYF. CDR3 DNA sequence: TGTGCCAGCAGCTCCCCGGGACAGGCTCTTCCCTACGAGCAGTACTTC.

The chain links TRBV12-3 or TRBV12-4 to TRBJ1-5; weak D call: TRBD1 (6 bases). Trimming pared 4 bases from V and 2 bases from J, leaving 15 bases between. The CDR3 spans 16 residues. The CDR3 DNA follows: TGTGCCAGCAGTTCTGGGGGCAGCAATCGCAATCAGCCCCAGCATTTT. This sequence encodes CASSSGGSNRNQPQHF.

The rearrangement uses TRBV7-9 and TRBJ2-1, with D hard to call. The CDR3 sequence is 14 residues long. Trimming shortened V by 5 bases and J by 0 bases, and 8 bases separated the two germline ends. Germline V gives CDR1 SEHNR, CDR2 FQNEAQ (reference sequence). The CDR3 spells CASSPPNSYNEQFF. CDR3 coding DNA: TGTGCCAGCAGCCCCCCTAACTCCTACAATGAGCAGTTCTTC.

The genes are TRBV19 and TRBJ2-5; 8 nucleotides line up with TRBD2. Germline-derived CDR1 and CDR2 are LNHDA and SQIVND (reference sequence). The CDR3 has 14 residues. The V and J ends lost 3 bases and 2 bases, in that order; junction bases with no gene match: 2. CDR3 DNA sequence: TGTGCCAGTAGTATTCGGGAGGGTCAAGAGACCCAGTACTTC. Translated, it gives CASSIREGQETQYF. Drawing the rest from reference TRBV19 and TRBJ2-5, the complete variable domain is DGGITQSPKYLFRKEGQNVTLSCEQNLNHDAMYWYRQDPGQGLRLIYYSQIVNDFQKGDIAEGYSVSREKKESFPLTVTSAQKNPTAFYLCASSIREGQETQYFGPGTRLLVL.

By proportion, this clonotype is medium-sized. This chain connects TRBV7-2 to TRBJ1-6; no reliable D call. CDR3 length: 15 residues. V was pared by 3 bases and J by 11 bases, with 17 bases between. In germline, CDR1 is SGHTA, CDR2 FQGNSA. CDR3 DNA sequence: TGTGCCAGCAGCTTCATAGGTTCCGGAGAGGCACCCCTCCACTTT. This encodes CASSFIGSGEAPLHF.

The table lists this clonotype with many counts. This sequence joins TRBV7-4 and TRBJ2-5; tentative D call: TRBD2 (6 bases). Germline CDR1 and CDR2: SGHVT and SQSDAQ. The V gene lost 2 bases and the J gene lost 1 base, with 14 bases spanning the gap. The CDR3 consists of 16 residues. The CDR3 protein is CASSLHPPGGQETQYF. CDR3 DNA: TGTGCCAGCAGCTTACACCCTCCCGGGGGCCAAGAGACCCAGTACTTC.

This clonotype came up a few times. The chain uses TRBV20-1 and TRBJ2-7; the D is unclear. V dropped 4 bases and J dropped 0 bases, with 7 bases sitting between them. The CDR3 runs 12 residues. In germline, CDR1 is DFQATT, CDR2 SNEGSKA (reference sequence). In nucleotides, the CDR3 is TGCAGTGCTACAACGGACTCCTACGAGCAGTACTTC. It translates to CSATTDSYEQYF.

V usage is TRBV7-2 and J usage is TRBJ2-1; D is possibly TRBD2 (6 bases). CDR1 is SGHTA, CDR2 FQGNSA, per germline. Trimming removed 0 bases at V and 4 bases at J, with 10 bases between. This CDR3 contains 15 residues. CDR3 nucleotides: TGTGCCAGCAGCTTAGCCCGGGACTCGTACAATGAGCAGTTCTTC. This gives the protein CASSLARDSYNEQFF.

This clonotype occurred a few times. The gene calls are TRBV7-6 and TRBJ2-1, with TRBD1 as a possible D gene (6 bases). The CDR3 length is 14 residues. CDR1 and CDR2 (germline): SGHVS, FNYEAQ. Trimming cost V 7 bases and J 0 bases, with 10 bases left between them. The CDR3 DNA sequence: TGTGCCAGCACCACGGGACACTCCTACAATGAGCAGTTCTTC. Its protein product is CASTTGHSYNEQFF.

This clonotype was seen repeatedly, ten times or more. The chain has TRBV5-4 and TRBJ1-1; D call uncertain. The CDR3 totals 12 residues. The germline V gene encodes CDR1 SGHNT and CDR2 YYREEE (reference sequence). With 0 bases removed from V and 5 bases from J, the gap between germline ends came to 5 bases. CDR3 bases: TGTGCCAGCAGCTTGGCTCGGACTGAAGCTTTCTTT. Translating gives CASSLARTEAFF. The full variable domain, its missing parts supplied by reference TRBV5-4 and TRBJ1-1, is ETGVTQSPTHLIKTRGQQVTLRCSSQSGHNTVSWYQQALGQGPQFIFQYYREEENGRGNFPPRFSGLQFPNYSSELNVNALELDDSALYLCASSLARTEAFFGQGTRLTVV.

The CDR3 protein is CSAPSGRHNEKLFF. The DNA for the CDR3 is TGCAGTGCTCCCTCGGGGAGGCATAATGAAAAACTGTTTTTT. This rearrangement joins TRBV20-1 to TRBJ1-4; D unresolved. Trimming took off 5 bases at V and 4 bases at J, with 14 bases between the two ends. Germline V lookup: CDR1 DFQATT, CDR2 SNEGSKA (reference sequence). This CDR3 has 14 amino acids.